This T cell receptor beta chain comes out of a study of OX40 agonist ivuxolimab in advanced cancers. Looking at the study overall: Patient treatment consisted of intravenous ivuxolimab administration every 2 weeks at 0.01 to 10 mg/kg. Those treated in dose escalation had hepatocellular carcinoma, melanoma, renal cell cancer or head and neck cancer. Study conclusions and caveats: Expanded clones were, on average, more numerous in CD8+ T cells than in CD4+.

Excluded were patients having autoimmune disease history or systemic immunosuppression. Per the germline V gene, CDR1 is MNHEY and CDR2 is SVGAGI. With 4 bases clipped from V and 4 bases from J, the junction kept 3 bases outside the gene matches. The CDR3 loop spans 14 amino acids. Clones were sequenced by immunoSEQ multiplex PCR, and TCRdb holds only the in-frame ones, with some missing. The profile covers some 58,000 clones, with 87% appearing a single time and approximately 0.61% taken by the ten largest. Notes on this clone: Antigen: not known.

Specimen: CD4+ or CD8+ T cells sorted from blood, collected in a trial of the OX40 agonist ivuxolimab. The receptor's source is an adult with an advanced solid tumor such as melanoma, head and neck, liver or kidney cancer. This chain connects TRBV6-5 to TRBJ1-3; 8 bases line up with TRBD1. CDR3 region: CASSSRDRGNTIYF. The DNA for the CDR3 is TGTGCCAGCAGTTCCAGGGACAGGGGAAACACCATATATTTT.